Listed below are T cell receptor beta chains from one sample, sequenced in a study of T cells in Graves' hyperthyroidism and ophthalmopathy. One entry per CDR3 protein, called by TCRdb with MiXCR from the multiplex PCR reads. The sample records 550,000 to 700,000 distinct CDR3 sequences, about 15% being singletons. The source material was blood. These receptors were obtained from a woman aged 40 to 50 with Graves' ophthalmopathy. Both conserved end residues are part of each CDR3. The D gene is left open where the match is weak. Clone sizes are given selectively: once, few, many, or a class where the clone is expanded.

-	TRBV6-2/TRBV6-3	-	TRBJ2-7	18	TGTGCCAGCAGTATTCCCACTTTCCGGGCTGGAGGCTCCTACGAGCAGTACTTC	CASSIPTFRAGGSYEQYF
-	TRBV9	many	TRBJ1-1	13	TGTGCCAGCAGCGTAGACGTAGGGGGTGAAGCTTTCTTT	CASSVDVGGEAFF
TRBD2	TRBV4-2	-	TRBJ2-5	17	TGTGCCAGCAGCCCCCGAGGAGCTAGCGGGAGCTCAGAGACCCAGTACTTC	CASSPRGASGSSETQYF
-	TRBV10-3	few	TRBJ2-1	13	TGTGCCATCAGTGAGGCTCCTCGCGATGAGCAGTTCTTC	CAISEAPRDEQFF
-	TRBV7-9	many	TRBJ1-1	16	TGTGCCAGCAGCTTAGCGTTCGGGGATGGGAACACTGAAGCTTTCTTT	CASSLAFGDGNTEAFF
-	TRBV6-1	many	TRBJ1-2	13	TGTGCCAGCGCGGAGACCCCTAACTATGGCTACACCTTC	CASAETPNYGYTF
-	TRBV18	few	TRBJ2-7	14	TGTGCCAGCTCATCAGGGGATACGACCTACGAGCAGTACTTC	CASSSGDTTYEQYF
-	TRBV3-1	many	TRBJ1-1	13	TGTGCCAGCAGCCTCGGATGGGAAACAGAAGCTTTCTTT	CASSLGWETEAFF
TRBD1	TRBV6-1	-	TRBJ1-2	15	TGTGCCAGCAGTGCGACCGGACAGGGGTCCCGTGGCTACACCTTC	CASSATGQGSRGYTF
TRBD1	TRBV27	many	TRBJ1-2	15	TGTGCCAGCAGCTCCCCGGGACAGGGAACGTATGGCTACACCTTC	CASSSPGQGTYGYTF